The TCR beta chain under discussion was sequenced for a study of blood T cell repertoires in COVID-19. Across the study: COVID-19 samples collected from the United States, Italy and Spain covered acute and convalescent phases.

Patients of the Seattle cohort, enrolled during active infection, were followed longitudinally. The CDR3 is 14 amino acids. CDR1 and CDR2 from the germline V gene are SGHRS and YFSETQ. V lost 4 bases and J lost 6; bases outside the gene matches: 4. Original processing methods: Estimates of nucleated cell counts were drawn from the amplification of reference gene primers. The method was immunoSEQ multiplex PCR; TCRdb's version includes in-frame clones alone and lacks a portion of them. V and J calls and clone size follow that table, whereas D and trimming were derived from the DNA. Among 180,000 or so clones listed, approximately 78% were seen once.

The source material was peripheral blood. The chain joins TRBV5-1 to TRBJ2-2, with TRBD2 identical over 9 bases. This sequence was found in a woman of 80 years or more with COVID-19, enrolled during active disease. CDR3 sequence (DNA): TGCGCCAGCAGCCGCGGGGGGGCCGCCGGGGAGCTGTTTTTT. Translation gives CASSRGGAAGELFF.